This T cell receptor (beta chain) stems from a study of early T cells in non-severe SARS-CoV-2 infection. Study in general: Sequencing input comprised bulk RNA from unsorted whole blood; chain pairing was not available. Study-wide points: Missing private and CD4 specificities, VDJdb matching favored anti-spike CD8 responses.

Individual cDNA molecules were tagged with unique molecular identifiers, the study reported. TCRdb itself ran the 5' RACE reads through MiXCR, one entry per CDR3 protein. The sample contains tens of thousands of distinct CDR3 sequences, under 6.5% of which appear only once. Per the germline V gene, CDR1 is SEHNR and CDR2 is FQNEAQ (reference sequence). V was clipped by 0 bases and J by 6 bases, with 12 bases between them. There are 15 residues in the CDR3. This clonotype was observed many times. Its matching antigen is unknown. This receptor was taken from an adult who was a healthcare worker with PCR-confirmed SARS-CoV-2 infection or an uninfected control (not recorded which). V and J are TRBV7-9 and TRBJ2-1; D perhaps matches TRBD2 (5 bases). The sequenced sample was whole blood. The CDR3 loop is CASSLAVGLFNEQFF. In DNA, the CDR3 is TGTGCCAGCAGCTTAGCTGTCGGACTTTTCAATGAGCAGTTCTTC. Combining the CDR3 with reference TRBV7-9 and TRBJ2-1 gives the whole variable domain DTGVSQNPRHKITKRGQNVTFRCDPISEHNRLYWYRQTLGQGPEFLTYFQNEAQLEKSRLLSDRFSAERPKGSFSTLEIQRTEQGDSAMYLCASSLAVGLFNEQFFGPGTRLTVL.